This is a list of T cell receptor beta chains from one sample in a study of control samples from healthy donors and cancer patients. Here immunoSEQ multiplex PCR was the method, and the copy in TCRdb shows in-frame clones only, minus some. The sample contains more than 100,000 clones, roughly nine tenths of which appear only once. Sequencing was performed on PBMCs. The receptors were gathered from a man aged 50-59 years with head and neck cancer. CDR3s include the opening cysteine and the closing phenylalanine or tryptophan. D genes are given only for firm matches. Clone sizes are given selectively: once, few, many, or a class where the clone is expanded.

TRBD1,.,TRBJ1-5,TRBV10-3,CAISEGQGARSNQPQHF,TGTGCCATCAGTGAGGGACAGGGGGCAAGGAGCAATCAGCCCCAGCATTTT
.,few,TRBJ2-1,TRBV11-2,CASSSPRTLYNEQFF,TGTGCCAGCAGCTCCCCTCGGACCCTTTACAATGAGCAGTTCTTC
TRBD1,.,TRBJ1-2,TRBV4-1,CASSPGTGVGYGYTF,TGCGCCAGCAGTCCCGGGACAGGGGTTGGCTATGGCTACACCTTC
.,.,TRBJ1-2,TRBV30,CAWSVQIQGDGSGYTF,TGTGCCTGGAGTGTACAGATACAGGGTGATGGTTCTGGCTACACCTTC
TRBD2,.,TRBJ2-1,TRBV2,CASSEGRGQTSGPRRSYNEQFF,TGTGCCAGCAGTGAAGGTAGGGGGCAGACTAGCGGACCTAGGCGCTCCTACAATGAGCAGTTCTTC
TRBD1,.,TRBJ1-1,TRBV5-6,CASSATHRGGGTEAFF,TGTGCCAGCAGCGCGACACACAGGGGCGGGGGCACTGAAGCTTTCTTT
.,.,TRBJ2-3,TRBV12-5,CASGFDSDTQYF,TGTGCTAGTGGTTTTGACTCAGATACGCAGTATTTT
.,.,TRBJ2-1,TRBV5-1,CASSLSDLLFF,TGCGCCAGCAGCTTGAGTGACTTGCTTTTCTTC
.,once,TRBJ2-1,TRBV5-1,CASSLRGAGFVNEQFF,TGCGCCAGCAGCTTGAGGGGGGCAGGGTTTGTGAATGAGCAGTTCTTC
TRBD2,.,TRBJ2-7,TRBV3-1/TRBV3-2,CASSQITGTSGGNEQYF,TGTGCCAGCAGCCAGATTACCGGGACTAGCGGGGGGAACGAGCAGTACTTC
TRBD2,.,TRBJ2-1,TRBV5-4,CASSLGLAGAGDEQFF,TGTGCCAGCAGCTTGGGTCTAGCGGGGGCGGGGGATGAGCAGTTCTTC
.,.,TRBJ1-2,TRBV5-4,CASSLAGMANYGYTF,TGTGCCAGCAGCTTGGCTGGGATGGCTAACTATGGCTACACCTTC
.,.,TRBJ1-5,TRBV30,CAWSGDPPLGQPQHF,TGTGCCTGGAGTGGGGACCCGCCTTTGGGTCAGCCCCAGCATTTT
TRBD1,.,TRBJ1-1,TRBV6-5,CASSTQGASAEAFF,TGTGCCAGCAGTACCCAGGGGGCGAGCGCTGAAGCTTTCTTT
.,.,TRBJ2-5,TRBV19,CASSIPGRGQETQYF,TGTGCCAGTAGTATACCGGGCAGGGGCCAAGAGACCCAGTACTTC
.,.,TRBJ1-5,TRBV9,CASSVAGPWEPQHF,TGTGCCAGCAGCGTAGCTGGTCCCTGGGAGCCCCAGCATTTT
TRBD2,.,TRBJ2-1,TRBV5-8,CASSLEVASGSGNEQFF,TGTGCCAGCAGCTTGGAGGTCGCTAGCGGGAGTGGGAATGAGCAGTTCTTC
.,.,TRBJ2-3,TRBV11-1,CASSSDKSHTDTQYF,TGTGCCAGCAGCTCAGACAAGTCTCACACAGATACGCAGTATTTT
.,.,TRBJ2-7,TRBV29-1,CSVEDGGSYEQYF,TGCAGCGTTGAAGATGGCGGCAGCTACGAGCAGTACTTC
.,.,TRBJ2-2,TRBV27,CASSLYQGLTGELFF,TGTGCCAGCAGTTTATATCAGGGCCTAACCGGGGAGCTGTTTTTT
TRBD1,.,TRBJ1-6,TRBV27,CASRYRTGEGSPLHF,TGTGCCAGCAGATACCGGACAGGCGAGGGTTCACCCCTCCACTTT
TRBD2,once,TRBJ2-1,TRBV9,CASSVERSGSGEEQFF,TGTGCCAGCAGCGTAGAAAGGTCGGGTAGCGGGGAGGAGCAGTTCTTC
.,.,TRBJ2-1,TRBV5-1,CASSPRGDEQFF,TGCGCCAGCAGCCCAAGGGGAGACGAGCAGTTCTTC
TRBD2,.,TRBJ2-7,TRBV7-2,CASSSPLAGAYEQYF,TGTGCCAGCAGCTCGCCTCTAGCGGGCGCCTACGAGCAGTACTTC
TRBD1,.,TRBJ2-1,TRBV19,CASSIGGGIDEQFF,TGTGCCAGTAGTATAGGAGGGGGCATTGATGAGCAGTTCTTC
.,.,TRBJ2-5,TRBV7-2,CASSLIFQETQYF,TGTGCCAGCAGCTTAATCTTTCAAGAGACCCAGTACTTC
.,.,TRBJ2-5,TRBV5-1,CASSLSRVGETQYF,TGCGCCAGCAGCTTGTCCAGGGTCGGCGAGACCCAGTACTTC
TRBD1,.,TRBJ1-2,TRBV28,CASVLGGLPYGYTF,TGTGCCAGCGTATTAGGGGGCCTCCCTTATGGCTACACCTTC
TRBD1,.,TRBJ1-1,TRBV24-1,CATSDLQGKNGRNTEAFF,TGTGCCACCAGTGATTTACAGGGGAAGAACGGGCGGAACACTGAAGCTTTCTTT
.,.,TRBJ1-5,TRBV13,CASSIFSDSNQPQHF,TGTGCCAGCAGCATATTTTCGGATAGCAATCAGCCCCAGCATTTT
.,.,TRBJ1-1,TRBV11-2,CASSADRNTEAFF,TGTGCCAGCAGCGCTGACAGGAACACTGAAGCTTTCTTT
.,.,TRBJ2-5,TRBV7-9,CASSSTIITTSPVVETQYF,TGTGCCAGCAGCTCAACTATTATTACGACGAGCCCGGTGGTAGAGACCCAGTACTTC
TRBD1,.,TRBJ1-3,TRBV7-9,CASSPLNSWTGGLLYF,TGTGCCAGCAGCCCTCTTAACTCTTGGACAGGCGGACTCTTATATTTT
.,.,TRBJ2-3,TRBV6-5,CASGQSRTDTQYF,TGTGCCAGTGGACAGAGCCGCACAGATACGCAGTATTTT
.,.,TRBJ1-1,TRBV9,CASSVQAVNTEAFF,TGTGCCAGCAGCGTGCAGGCTGTGAACACTGAAGCTTTCTTT
TRBD2,.,TRBJ2-2,TRBV5-1,CASSLRSGGPNTGELFF,TGCGCCAGCAGCTTGCGGAGCGGGGGCCCGAACACCGGGGAGCTGTTTTTT
.,.,TRBJ1-4,TRBV6-5,CASSRPGSEKLFF,TGTGCCAGTTCGCGGCCCGGGAGTGAAAAACTGTTTTTT
TRBD1,.,TRBJ1-5,TRBV10-3,CAISDDRGQNSNQPQHF,TGTGCCATCAGTGATGACAGGGGGCAGAATAGCAATCAGCCCCAGCATTTT
TRBD1,.,TRBJ2-1,TRBV9,CASSPQRTGGKNEQFF,TGTGCCAGCAGCCCACAACGGACAGGGGGAAAAAATGAGCAGTTCTTC
TRBD2,.,TRBJ2-2,TRBV5-4,CASSFLREGLDGELFF,TGTGCCAGCAGCTTTTTGCGGGAGGGGCTGGACGGGGAGCTGTTTTTT
TRBD2,.,TRBJ2-1,TRBV5-4,CASSTNLAGGLNEQFF,TGTGCCAGCAGCACCAATCTAGCGGGGGGCCTCAATGAGCAGTTCTTC
TRBD2,few,TRBJ2-1,TRBV3-1/TRBV3-2,CASGIGRGANEQFF,TGTGCCAGCGGAATTGGGCGGGGGGCAAATGAGCAGTTCTTC
.,once,TRBJ1-3,TRBV5-4,CASSREGVSGNTIYF,TGTGCCAGCAGCCGAGAGGGGGTCTCTGGAAACACCATATATTTT